The 10 T cell receptor beta chains reported below all come from one sample, sequenced in a study of cytomegalovirus exposure and HLA in healthy donors. The table came from immunoSEQ multiplex PCR; TCRdb's copy has only in-frame clones and leaves some out. This table holds about 260,000 clones, around 91% found once. Sequenced input: PBMCs. These receptors all come from a woman under 40 in good health and CMV-seronegative.

The genes are TRBV7-8 and TRBJ1-1; TRBD1 agrees at 10 bases. The CDR3 is made up of 17 amino acids. CDR1 is SGHVS and CDR2 is FQNEAQ in the germline V gene. V lost 5 bases and J lost 1; bases outside the gene matches: 10. The CDR3 nucleotides read TGTGCCAGCAGCACAAATAGGGACAGGGGAAGGAACACTGAAGCTTTCTTT. Protein product: CASSTNRDRGRNTEAFF.

This clone came up once. V usage is TRBV18 and J usage is TRBJ1-5; D remains ambiguous. The CDR3 spans 14 residues. The V end was cut by 3 bases, the J end by 6 bases, with 12 bases between. Germline V gives CDR1 KGHSH, CDR2 LQKENI. The CDR3 protein is CASSPGGVGQPQHF. CDR3 nucleotide sequence: TGTGCCAGCTCACCGGGCGGGGTCGGTCAGCCCCAGCATTTT. The whole variable domain, filled in from reference TRBV18 and TRBJ1-5, reads NAGVMQNPRHLVRRRGQEARLRCSPMKGHSHVYWYRQLPEEGLKFMVYLQKENIIDESGMPKERFSAEFPKEGPSILRIQQVVRGDSAAYFCASSPGGVGQPQHFGDGTRLSIL.

V and J are TRBV5-1 and TRBJ2-5, with D perhaps TRBD1 or TRBD2 (5 bases each). Germline V CDR1 and CDR2: SGHRS, YFSETQ. Trimming removed 4 bases at V and 1 base at J, with 14 bases between. This CDR3 contains 15 residues. CDR3 amino acids: CASSRGPGPQETQYF. The CDR3 DNA sequence: TGCGCCAGCAGCCGAGGCCCGGGGCCCCAAGAGACCCAGTACTTC.

A word on this clone: Other DNA sequences in this sample translate to the same CDR3. The genes are TRBV7-2 and TRBJ2-5, with TRBD1 identical over 8 bases. The CDR3 length is 14 residues. CDR1 and CDR2 from the germline V gene are SGHTA and FQGNSA. V lost 3 bases, J lost 5 bases, and 5 bases stayed unmatched. The CDR3 DNA follows: TGTGCCAGCAGCTTGGCAGGGGGCGGGGAGACCCAGTACTTC. Translating gives CASSLAGGGETQYF.

This clone was observed a single time. The chain has TRBV4-3 and TRBJ2-7; a possible D gene is TRBD1 (7 bases). CDR3 length: 15 residues. CDR1 is LGHNA and CDR2 is YSLEER in the germline V gene. V lost 1 base and J lost 7, with 17 bases in between. This CDR3 reads CASSQGPQGGREQYF. DNA for the CDR3: TGCGCCAGCAGCCAAGGGCCCCAGGGGGGTAGGGAGCAGTACTTC.

The chain recombines TRBV27 with TRBJ2-7; 10 bases match TRBD2. CDR3 length: 18 amino acids. Germline lookup yields CDR1 MNHEY and CDR2 SMNVEV (reference sequence). V lost 3 bases to trimming and J lost 0 bases; unmatched junction nucleotides: 11. The DNA of the CDR3 is TGTGCCAGCAGTTTGACGGGACTAGCGTTGTCCTCCTCCTACGAGCAGTACTTC. Translated: CASSLTGLALSSSYEQYF.

The chain carries TRBV5-1 and TRBJ2-3; TRBD2 agrees at 15 bases. V lost 3 bases to trimming and J lost 6 bases; unmatched junction nucleotides: 8. CDR1 is SGHRS, CDR2 YFSETQ, per germline. The CDR3 is made up of 17 amino acids. In nucleotides, the CDR3 is TGCGCCAGCAGCTCAAACCCCGGGACTAGCGGGGGGGATACGCAGTATTTT. This encodes CASSSNPGTSGGDTQYF.

This clone was seen once. The chain carries TRBV11-2 and TRBJ2-2; 10 bases match TRBD2. This CDR3 spans 17 amino acids. CDR1 SGHAT and CDR2 FQNNGV come from the germline V gene. J gave up 8 bases and V 0 bases, and 9 bases lay outside the gene matches. DNA for the CDR3: TGTGCCAGCAGCTTAGACAATAGCGGGAGGAAATCAGGGGAGCTGTTTTTT. This gives the protein CASSLDNSGRKSGELFF.

CDR3 loop: CASSLVELGKQYF. The CDR3 DNA is TGTGCCAGCAGCTTAGTTGAACTTGGCAAGCAGTACTTC. V and J are TRBV7-2 and TRBJ2-7, with D unresolved. CDR1 is SGHTA and CDR2 is FQGNSA in the germline V gene. The length of the CDR3 is 13 residues. With 1 base removed from V and 8 bases from J, the gap between germline ends came to 12 bases.

The rearrangement uses TRBV6-5 and TRBJ2-5; D remains ambiguous. The ends were cut back, 5 bases at V and 2 bases at J, with 9 bases in the middle. There are 13 residues in the CDR3. Germline V gene lookup returns CDR1 MNHEY and CDR2 SVGAGI. The chain's CDR3 is CASSPTWQETQYF. The CDR3 DNA reads TGTGCCAGCAGTCCAACGTGGCAAGAGACCCAGTACTTC.